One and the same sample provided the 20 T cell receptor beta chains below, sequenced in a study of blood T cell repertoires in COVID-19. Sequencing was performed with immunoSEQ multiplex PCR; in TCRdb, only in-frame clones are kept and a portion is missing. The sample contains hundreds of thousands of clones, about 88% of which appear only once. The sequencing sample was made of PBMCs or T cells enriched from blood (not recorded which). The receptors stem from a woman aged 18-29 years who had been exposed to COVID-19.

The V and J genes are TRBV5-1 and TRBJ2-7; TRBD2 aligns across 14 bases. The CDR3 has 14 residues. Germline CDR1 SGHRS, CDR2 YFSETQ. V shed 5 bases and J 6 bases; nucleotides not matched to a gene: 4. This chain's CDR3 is CASRRLAGGREQYF. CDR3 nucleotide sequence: TGCGCCAGCAGGCGACTAGCGGGAGGGCGCGAGCAGTACTTC.

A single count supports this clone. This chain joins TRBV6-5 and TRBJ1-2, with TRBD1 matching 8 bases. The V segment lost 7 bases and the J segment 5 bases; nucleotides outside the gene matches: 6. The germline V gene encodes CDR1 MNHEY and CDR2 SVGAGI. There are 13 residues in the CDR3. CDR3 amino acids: CASTDRAAYGYTF. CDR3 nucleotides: TGTGCCAGCACGGACAGGGCTGCGTATGGCTACACCTTC.

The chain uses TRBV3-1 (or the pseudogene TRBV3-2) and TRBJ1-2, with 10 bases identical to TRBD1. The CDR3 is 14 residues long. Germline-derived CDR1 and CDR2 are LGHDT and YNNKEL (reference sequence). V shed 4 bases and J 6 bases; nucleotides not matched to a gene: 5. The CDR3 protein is CASSPRQGAHGYTF. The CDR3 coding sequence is TGTGCCAGCAGCCCGAGACAGGGGGCCCATGGCTACACCTTC.

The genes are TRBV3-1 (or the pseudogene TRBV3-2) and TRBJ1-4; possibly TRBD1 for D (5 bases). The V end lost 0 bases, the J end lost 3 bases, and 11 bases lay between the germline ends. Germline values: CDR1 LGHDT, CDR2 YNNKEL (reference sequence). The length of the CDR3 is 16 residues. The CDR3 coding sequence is TGTGCCAGCAGCCAAGAAATTGGACACTCTAATGAAAAACTGTTTTTT. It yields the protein CASSQEIGHSNEKLFF.

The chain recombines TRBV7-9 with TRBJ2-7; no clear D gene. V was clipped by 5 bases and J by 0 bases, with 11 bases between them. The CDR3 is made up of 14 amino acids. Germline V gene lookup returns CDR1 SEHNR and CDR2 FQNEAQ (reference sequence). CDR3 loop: CASSPLLPSYEQYF. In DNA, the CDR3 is TGTGCCAGCAGCCCCCTGCTACCCTCCTACGAGCAGTACTTC.

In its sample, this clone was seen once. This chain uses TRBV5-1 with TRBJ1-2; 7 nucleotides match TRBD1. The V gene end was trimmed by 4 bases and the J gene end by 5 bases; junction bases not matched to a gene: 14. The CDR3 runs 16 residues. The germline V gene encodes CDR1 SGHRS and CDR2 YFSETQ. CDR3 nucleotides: TGCGCCAGCAGCGCCAACACAGGGGAACTCGGGTATGGCTACACCTTC. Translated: CASSANTGELGYGYTF.

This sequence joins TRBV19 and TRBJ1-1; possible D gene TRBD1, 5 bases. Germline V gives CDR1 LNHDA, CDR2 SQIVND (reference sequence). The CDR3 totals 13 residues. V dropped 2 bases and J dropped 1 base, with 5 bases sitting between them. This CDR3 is CASSITGNTEAFF. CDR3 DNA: TGTGCCAGTAGTATAACAGGGAACACTGAAGCTTTCTTT.

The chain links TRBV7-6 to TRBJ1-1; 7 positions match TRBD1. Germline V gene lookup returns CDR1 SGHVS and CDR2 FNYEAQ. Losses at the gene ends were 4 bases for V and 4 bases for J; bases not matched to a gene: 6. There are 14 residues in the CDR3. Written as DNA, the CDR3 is TGTGCCAGCAGCTCCTCCGGACAGGTCACTGAAGCTTTCTTT. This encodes CASSSSGQVTEAFF.

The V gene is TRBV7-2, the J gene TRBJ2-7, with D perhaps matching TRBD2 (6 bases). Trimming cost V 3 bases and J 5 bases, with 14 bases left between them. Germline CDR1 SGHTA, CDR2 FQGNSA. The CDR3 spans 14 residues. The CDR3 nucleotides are TGTGCCAGCAGCTTTGTCCGGGGGACCGACGAGCAGTACTTC. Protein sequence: CASSFVRGTDEQYF. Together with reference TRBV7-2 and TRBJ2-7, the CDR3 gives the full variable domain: GAGVSQSPSNKVTEKGKDVELRCDPISGHTALYWYRQSLGQGLEFLIYFQGNSAPDKSGLPSDRFSAERTGGSVSTLTIQRTQQEDSAVYLCASSFVRGTDEQYFGPGTRLTVT.

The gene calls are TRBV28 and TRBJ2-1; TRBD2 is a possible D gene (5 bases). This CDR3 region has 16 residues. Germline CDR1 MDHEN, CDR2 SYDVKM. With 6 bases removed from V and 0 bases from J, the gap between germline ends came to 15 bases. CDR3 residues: CASSPKEGGSYNEQFF. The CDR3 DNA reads TGTGCCAGCAGCCCAAAAGAGGGTGGCTCCTACAATGAGCAGTTCTTC.

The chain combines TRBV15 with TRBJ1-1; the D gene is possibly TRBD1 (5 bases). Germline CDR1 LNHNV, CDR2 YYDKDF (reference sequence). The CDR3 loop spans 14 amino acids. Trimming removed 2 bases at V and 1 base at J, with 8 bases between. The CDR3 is CATSRFTGNTEAFF. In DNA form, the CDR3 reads TGTGCCACCAGCAGATTTACAGGGAACACTGAAGCTTTCTTT.

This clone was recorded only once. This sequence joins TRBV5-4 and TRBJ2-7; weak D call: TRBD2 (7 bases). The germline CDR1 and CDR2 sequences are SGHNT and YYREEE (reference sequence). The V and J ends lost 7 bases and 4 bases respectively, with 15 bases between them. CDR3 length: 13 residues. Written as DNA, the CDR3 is TGTGCCAGCTCGGTAGGGGGGGGATACGAGCAGTACTTC. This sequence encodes CASSVGGGYEQYF.

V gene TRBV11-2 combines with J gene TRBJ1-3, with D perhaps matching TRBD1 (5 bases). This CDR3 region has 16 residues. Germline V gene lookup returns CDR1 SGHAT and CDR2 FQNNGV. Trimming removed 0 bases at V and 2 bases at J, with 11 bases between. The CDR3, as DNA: TGTGCCAGCAGCTTAGATAAGGCAGGGCCTGGAAACACCATATATTTT. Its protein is CASSLDKAGPGNTIYF. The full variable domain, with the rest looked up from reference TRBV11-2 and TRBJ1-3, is EAGVAQSPRYKIIEKRQSVAFWCNPISGHATLYWYQQILGQGPKLLIQFQNNGVVDDSQLPKDRFSAERLKGVDSTLKIQPAKLEDSAVYLCASSLDKAGPGNTIYFGEGSWLTVV.

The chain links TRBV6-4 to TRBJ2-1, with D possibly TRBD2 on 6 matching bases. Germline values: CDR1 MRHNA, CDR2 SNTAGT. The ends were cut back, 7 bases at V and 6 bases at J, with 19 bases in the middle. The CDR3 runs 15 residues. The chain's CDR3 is CASKESRLATNEQFF. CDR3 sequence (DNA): TGTGCCAGCAAGGAGTCCCGGCTAGCGACCAATGAGCAGTTCTTC.

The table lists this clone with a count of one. CDR3 protein: CATAGTPEQYF. CDR3 nucleotide sequence: TGCGCCACCGCCGGGACACCCGAGCAGTACTTC. The V call is TRBV10-2, the J call TRBJ2-7, with D tentatively TRBD1 (6 bases). The germline V and J ends were trimmed by 10 bases and 6 bases, with 13 bases remaining between them. The CDR3 spans 11 residues. CDR1 and CDR2 (germline): WSHSY, SAAADI.

CDR3 DNA: TGTGCCAGCAGTAAACAGGGCGCCGGGGAGCTGTTTTTT. It encodes CASSKQGAGELFF. This sequence joins TRBV2 and TRBJ2-2; possible D gene TRBD1, 6 bases. In germline, CDR1 is SNHLY, CDR2 FYNNEI. Between the trimmed V and J ends, which lost 5 bases and 6 bases, there was a span of 10 bases. The CDR3 spans 13 residues.

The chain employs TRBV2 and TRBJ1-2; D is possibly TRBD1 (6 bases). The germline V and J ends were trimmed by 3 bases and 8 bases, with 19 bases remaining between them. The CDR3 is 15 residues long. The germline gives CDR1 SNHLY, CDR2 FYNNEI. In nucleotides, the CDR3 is TGTGCCAGCAGTGATAGCTCCGGGACACCTGTAGGCTACACCTTC. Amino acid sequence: CASSDSSGTPVGYTF.

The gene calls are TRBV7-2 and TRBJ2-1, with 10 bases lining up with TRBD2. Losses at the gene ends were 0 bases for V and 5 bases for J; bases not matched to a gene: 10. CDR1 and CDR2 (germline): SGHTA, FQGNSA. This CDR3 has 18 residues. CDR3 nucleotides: TGTGCCAGCAGCTTAGCGCGTGTAGCGGGAGGCCAGCACAATGAGCAGTTCTTC. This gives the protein CASSLARVAGGQHNEQFF.

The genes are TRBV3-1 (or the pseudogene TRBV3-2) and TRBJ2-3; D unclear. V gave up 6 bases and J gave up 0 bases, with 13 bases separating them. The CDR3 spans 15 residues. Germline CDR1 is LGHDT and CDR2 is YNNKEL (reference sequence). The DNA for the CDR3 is TGTGCCAGCAGTCAACACACCCTGAGCACAGATACGCAGTATTTT. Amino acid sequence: CASSQHTLSTDTQYF.

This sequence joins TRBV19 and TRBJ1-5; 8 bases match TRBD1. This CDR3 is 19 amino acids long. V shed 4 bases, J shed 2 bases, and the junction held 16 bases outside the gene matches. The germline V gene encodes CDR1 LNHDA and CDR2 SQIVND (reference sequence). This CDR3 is CASSNWQGANGRGNQPQHF. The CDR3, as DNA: TGTGCCAGTAGTAACTGGCAGGGGGCAAATGGTCGGGGCAATCAGCCCCAGCATTTT.